The present T cell receptor (beta chain) was sequenced within a study of blood T cell repertoires in COVID-19. Study at large: In each case, the material was cDNA or gDNA derived from T cells, B-cell-depleted T cells, or PBMCs.

This clone has more than one count but fewer than ten. Produced via immunoSEQ multiplex PCR; TCRdb's table is partial and in-frame only. The table records about 130,000 clones, around 89% of them present only once. Germline V gives CDR1 MNHEY, CDR2 SVGAGI. There are 13 residues in the CDR3. Trimming stripped 8 bases from V and 3 bases from J, with 13 bases between. This rearrangement joins TRBV6-5 to TRBJ1-2; possibly TRBD1 for D (5 bases). Specimen: peripheral blood. This TCR derives from a man aged 60 to 75 with COVID-19, enrolled during active disease. The CDR3 is CASHGAGDYGYTF. The CDR3 DNA reads as TGTGCCAGCCACGGGGCGGGGGACTATGGCTACACCTTC.